This TCR beta chain emerged from a study of T cell clonotyping in hematopoietic cell transplantation. Study-wide findings and caveats: Broader posttransplant TCR repertoire diversity was predicted by graft donor and pretransplant recipient Inverse Simpson Index values. Without cell sorting, CD4 versus CD8 contributions remain unresolved. Recipient TCR diversity dropped after transplant; expanded clonotypes rose from day 30 to 180.

This clone is medium-sized in the sample. As yet, its antigen is unknown. Other DNA variants within this sample encode the same CDR3. Recipient blood drawn about 28 days pretransplant and days 30, 100, 180 after. Sequencing used immunoSEQ multiplex PCR; TCRdb keeps in-frame clones, though not all of them. The sample contains several thousand clones, approximately 16% of which appear only once. The CDR3 extends over 12 amino acids. Trimming removed 2 bases from V and 4 bases from J, with 5 bases in between. Germline-derived CDR1 and CDR2 are MNHEY and SVGAGI. This TCR was recovered from a male patient aged 50 to 59 who had an allogeneic stem cell transplant from a related donor, so the T cells may come from the graft donor. Some clones in this sample may be carry-over from other donors' samples. This material consisted of peripheral blood mononuclear cells, taken 30 days after allogeneic stem cell transplant. V and J are TRBV6-5 and TRBJ1-1; D is unclear. In DNA form, the CDR3 reads TGTGCCAGCAGTTACGGCGGCACTGAAGCTTTCTTT. Its protein is CASSYGGTEAFF.